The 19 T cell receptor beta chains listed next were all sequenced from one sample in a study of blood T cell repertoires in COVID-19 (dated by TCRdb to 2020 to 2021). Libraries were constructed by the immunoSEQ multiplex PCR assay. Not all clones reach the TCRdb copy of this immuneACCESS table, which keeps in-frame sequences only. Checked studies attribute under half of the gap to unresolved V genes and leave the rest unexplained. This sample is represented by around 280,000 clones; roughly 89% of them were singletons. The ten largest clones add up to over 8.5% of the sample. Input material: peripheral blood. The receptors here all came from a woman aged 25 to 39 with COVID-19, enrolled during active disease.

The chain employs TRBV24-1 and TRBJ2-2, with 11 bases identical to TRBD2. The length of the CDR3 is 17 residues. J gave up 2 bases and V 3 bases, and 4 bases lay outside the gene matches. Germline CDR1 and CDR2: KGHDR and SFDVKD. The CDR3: CATSDATSGGNTGELFF. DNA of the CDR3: TGTGCCACCAGTGATGCAACTAGCGGGGGCAACACCGGGGAGCTGTTTTTT.

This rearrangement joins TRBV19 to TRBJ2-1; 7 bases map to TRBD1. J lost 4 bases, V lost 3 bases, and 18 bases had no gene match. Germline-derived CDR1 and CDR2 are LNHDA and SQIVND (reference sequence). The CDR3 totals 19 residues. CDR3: CASSMSRGNAGRAYNEQFF. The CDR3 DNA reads TGTGCCAGTAGTATGTCCAGGGGGAACGCCGGCAGAGCTTACAATGAGCAGTTCTTC.

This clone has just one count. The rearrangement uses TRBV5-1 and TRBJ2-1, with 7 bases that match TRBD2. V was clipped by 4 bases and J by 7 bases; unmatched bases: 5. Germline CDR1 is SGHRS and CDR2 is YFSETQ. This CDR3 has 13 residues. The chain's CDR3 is CASSPLAINEQFF. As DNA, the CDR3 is TGCGCCAGCAGCCCACTAGCGATTAATGAGCAGTTCTTC. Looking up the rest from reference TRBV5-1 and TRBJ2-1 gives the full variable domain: KAGVTQTPRYLIKTRGQQVTLSCSPISGHRSVSWYQQTPGQGLQFLFEYFSETQRNKGNFPGRFSGRQFSNSRSEMNVSTLELGDSALYLCASSPLAINEQFFGPGTRLTVL.

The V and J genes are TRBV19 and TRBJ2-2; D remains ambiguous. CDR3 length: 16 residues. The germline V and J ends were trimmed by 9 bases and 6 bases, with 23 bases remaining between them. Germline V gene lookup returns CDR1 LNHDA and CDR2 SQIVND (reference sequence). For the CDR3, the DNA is TGTGCCAGCACCGGTGGGCAGATATCCTTGTCCGGGGAGCTGTTTTTT. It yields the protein CASTGGQISLSGELFF. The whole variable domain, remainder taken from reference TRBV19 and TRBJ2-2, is DGGITQSPKYLFRKEGQNVTLSCEQNLNHDAMYWYRQDPGQGLRLIYYSQIVNDFQKGDIAEGYSVSREKKESFPLTVTSAQKNPTAFYLCASTGGQISLSGELFFGEGSRLTVL.

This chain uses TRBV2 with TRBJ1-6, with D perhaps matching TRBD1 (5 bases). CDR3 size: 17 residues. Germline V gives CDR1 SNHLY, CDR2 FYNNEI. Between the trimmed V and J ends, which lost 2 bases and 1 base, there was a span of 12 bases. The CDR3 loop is CASSERRGSSYNSPLHF. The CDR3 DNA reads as TGTGCCAGCAGTGAACGTAGGGGTTCATCCTATAATTCACCCCTCCACTTT.

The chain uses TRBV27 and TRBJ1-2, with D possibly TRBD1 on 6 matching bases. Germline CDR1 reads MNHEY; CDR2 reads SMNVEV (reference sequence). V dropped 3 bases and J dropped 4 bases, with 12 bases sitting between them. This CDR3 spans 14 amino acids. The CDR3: CASSFGTGTYGYTF. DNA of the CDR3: TGTGCCAGCAGTTTTGGTACAGGGACCTATGGCTACACCTTC.

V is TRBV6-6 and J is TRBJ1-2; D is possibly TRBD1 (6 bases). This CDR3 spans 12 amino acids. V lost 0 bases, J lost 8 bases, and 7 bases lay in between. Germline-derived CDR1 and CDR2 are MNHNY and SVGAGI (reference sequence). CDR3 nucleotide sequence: TGTGCCAGCAGTTACTCCAGGGGCGGCTACACCTTC. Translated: CASSYSRGGYTF.

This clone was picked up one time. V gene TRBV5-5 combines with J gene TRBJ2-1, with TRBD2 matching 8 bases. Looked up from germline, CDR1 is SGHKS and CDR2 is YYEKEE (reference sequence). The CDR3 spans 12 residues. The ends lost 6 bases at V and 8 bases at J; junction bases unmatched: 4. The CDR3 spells CASTFSGDEQFF. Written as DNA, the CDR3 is TGTGCCAGCACCTTTAGCGGGGATGAGCAGTTCTTC.

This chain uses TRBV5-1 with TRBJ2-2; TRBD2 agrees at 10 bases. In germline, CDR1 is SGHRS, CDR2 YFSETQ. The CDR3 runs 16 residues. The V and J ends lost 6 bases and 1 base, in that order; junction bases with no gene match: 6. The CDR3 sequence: CASTPLAGGNTGELFF. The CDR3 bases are TGCGCCAGCACCCCCTTAGCGGGGGGGAACACCGGGGAGCTGTTTTTT.

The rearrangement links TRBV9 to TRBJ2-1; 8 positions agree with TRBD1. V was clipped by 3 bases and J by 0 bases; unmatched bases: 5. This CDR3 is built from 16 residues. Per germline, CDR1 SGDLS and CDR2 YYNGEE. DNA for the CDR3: TGTGCCAGCAGCGCCTGGACAGGGTACTCCTACAATGAGCAGTTCTTC. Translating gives CASSAWTGYSYNEQFF.

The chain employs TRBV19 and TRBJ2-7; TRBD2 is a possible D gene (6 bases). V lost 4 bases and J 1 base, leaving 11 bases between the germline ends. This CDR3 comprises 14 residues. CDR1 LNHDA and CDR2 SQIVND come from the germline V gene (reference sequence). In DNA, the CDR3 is TGTGCCAGTAGTAGGCCAGGGAGGTCCTACGAGCAGTACTTC. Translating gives CASSRPGRSYEQYF.

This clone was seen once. CDR3 nucleotides: TGTGCCAGCAACGTCCGGTCCTCCTACGAGCAGTACTTC. Protein product: CASNVRSSYEQYF. This sequence joins TRBV28 and TRBJ2-7, with D unresolved. The germline V and J ends were trimmed by 7 bases and 0 bases, with 10 bases remaining between them. The germline CDR1 and CDR2 sequences are MDHEN and SYDVKM. The CDR3 extends over 13 amino acids.

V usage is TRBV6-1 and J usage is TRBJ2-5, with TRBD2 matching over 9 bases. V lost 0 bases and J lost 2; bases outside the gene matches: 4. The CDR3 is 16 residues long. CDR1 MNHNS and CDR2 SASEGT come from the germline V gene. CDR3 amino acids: CASSEAIAGAQETQYF. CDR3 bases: TGTGCCAGCAGTGAAGCGATAGCGGGGGCTCAAGAGACCCAGTACTTC.

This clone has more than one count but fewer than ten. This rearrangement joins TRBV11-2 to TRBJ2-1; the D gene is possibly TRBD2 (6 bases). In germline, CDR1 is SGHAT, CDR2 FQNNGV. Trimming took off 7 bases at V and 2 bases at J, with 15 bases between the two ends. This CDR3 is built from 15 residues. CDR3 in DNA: TGTGCCAGCACCATCGAGCGGGCAGCCTACAATGAGCAGTTCTTC. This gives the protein CASTIERAAYNEQFF. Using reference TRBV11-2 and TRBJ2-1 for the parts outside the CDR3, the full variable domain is EAGVAQSPRYKIIEKRQSVAFWCNPISGHATLYWYQQILGQGPKLLIQFQNNGVVDDSQLPKDRFSAERLKGVDSTLKIQPAKLEDSAVYLCASTIERAAYNEQFFGPGTRLTVL.

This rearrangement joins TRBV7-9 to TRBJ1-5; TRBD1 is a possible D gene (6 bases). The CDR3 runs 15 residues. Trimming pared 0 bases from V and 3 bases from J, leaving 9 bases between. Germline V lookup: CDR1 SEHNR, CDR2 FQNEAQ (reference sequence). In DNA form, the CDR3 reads TGTGCCAGCAGCTTAGCCGGGACACACAATCAGCCCCAGCATTTT. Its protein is CASSLAGTHNQPQHF. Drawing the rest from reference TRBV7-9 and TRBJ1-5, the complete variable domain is DTGVSQNPRHKITKRGQNVTFRCDPISEHNRLYWYRQTLGQGPEFLTYFQNEAQLEKSRLLSDRFSAERPKGSFSTLEIQRTEQGDSAMYLCASSLAGTHNQPQHFGDGTRLSIL.

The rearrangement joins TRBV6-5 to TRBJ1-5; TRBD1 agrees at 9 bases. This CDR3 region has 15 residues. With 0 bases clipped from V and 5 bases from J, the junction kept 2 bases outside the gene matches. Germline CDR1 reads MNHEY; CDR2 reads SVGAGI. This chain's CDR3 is CASSYSRQGDQPQHF. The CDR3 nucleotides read TGTGCCAGCAGTTACTCTAGACAGGGGGATCAGCCCCAGCATTTT.

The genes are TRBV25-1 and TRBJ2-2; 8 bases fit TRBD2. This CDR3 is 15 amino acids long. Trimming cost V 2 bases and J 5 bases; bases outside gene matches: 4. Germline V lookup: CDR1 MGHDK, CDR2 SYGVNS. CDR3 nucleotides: TGTGCCAGCAGTGAAAACCGGGAGGGTACCGGGGAGCTGTTTTTT. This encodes CASSENREGTGELFF.

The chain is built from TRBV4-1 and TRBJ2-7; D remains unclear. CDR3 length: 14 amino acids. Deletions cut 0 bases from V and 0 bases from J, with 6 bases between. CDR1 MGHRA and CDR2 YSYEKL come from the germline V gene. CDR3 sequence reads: CASSQDGSSYEQYF. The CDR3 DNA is TGCGCCAGCAGCCAAGATGGCAGCTCCTACGAGCAGTACTTC.

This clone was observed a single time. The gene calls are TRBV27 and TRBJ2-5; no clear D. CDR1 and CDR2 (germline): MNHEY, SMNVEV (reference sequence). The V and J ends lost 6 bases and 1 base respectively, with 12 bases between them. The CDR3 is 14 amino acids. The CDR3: CASRKLGAQETQYF. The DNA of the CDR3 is TGTGCCAGCAGAAAACTGGGCGCCCAAGAGACCCAGTACTTC.